The 7 T cell receptor beta chains listed next were all sequenced from one sample in a study of T-cell memory formation after mild COVID-19. Each CDR3 protein gets one entry after TCRdb re-called the 5' RACE reads with MiXCR. This sample has 150,000 to 200,000 distinct CDR3 sequences, with about 15% found just once. Sample: PBMCs or a T cell subset sorted from them (not recorded which). Every receptor here comes from an adult woman who had mild COVID-19 (a few samples of this study predate the infection). Cell type and time point are not known.

This clonotype was counted only a few times. The chain combines TRBV6-5 with TRBJ2-5; D may be TRBD1 (6 bases). V lost 5 bases and J lost 6, with 16 bases in between. The CDR3 is 14 residues long. In germline, CDR1 is MNHEY, CDR2 SVGAGI. CDR3 DNA: TGTGCCAGCAGTCCCGAAACAGGGTTCAAGACCCAGTACTTC. This encodes CASSPETGFKTQYF.

There are a few counts of this clonotype. V and J are TRBV13 and TRBJ1-2, with TRBD1 matching over 8 bases. Germline loops: CDR1 PRHDT, CDR2 FYEKMQ (reference sequence). The CDR3 loop spans 17 amino acids. The trim removed 0 bases at V and 3 bases at J, leaving 9 bases unmatched. The chain's CDR3 is CASSLGRAGQGYYGYTF. CDR3 DNA sequence: TGTGCCAGCAGCTTAGGGAGGGCAGGACAGGGATACTATGGCTACACCTTC.

A few counts support this clonotype. The chain has TRBV5-1 and TRBJ2-7, with 7 bases identical to TRBD2. CDR1 and CDR2 (germline): SGHRS, YFSETQ. V was pared by 5 bases and J by 6 bases, with 8 bases of the junction left unmatched. This CDR3 comprises 13 residues. The DNA for the CDR3 is TGCGCCAGCAGGACGCCGGGACTACTCGAGCAGTACTTC. It translates to CASRTPGLLEQYF.

Only a few counts were recorded for this clonotype. This chain uses TRBV7-9 with TRBJ2-3, with D hard to call. This CDR3 comprises 12 residues. V shed 2 bases and J shed 4 bases, with 4 bases lying between them. Looked up from germline, CDR1 is SEHNR and CDR2 is FQNEAQ (reference sequence). CDR3 sequence reads: CASSLSADTQYF. CDR3 nucleotides: TGTGCCAGCAGCTTATCTGCAGATACGCAGTATTTT.

J is TRBJ2-5 and V is TRBV10-3; 12 nucleotides match TRBD2. CDR3 size: 15 residues. Germline V gene lookup returns CDR1 ENHRY and CDR2 SYGVKD. V shed 3 bases, J shed 4 bases, and the junction held 3 bases outside the gene matches. CDR3: CAISDRGLAGETQYF. CDR3 DNA: TGTGCCATCAGTGACCGGGGACTAGCGGGAGAGACCCAGTACTTC.

V and J are TRBV5-4 and TRBJ2-7; D could derive from TRBD1 or TRBD2 (6 bases each). The V and J ends lost 5 bases and 3 bases respectively, with 15 bases between them. The CDR3 spans 14 residues. CDR1 is SGHNT and CDR2 is YYREEE in the germline V gene (reference sequence). The chain's CDR3 is CASSEGGFDYEQYF. For the CDR3, the DNA is TGTGCCAGCAGTGAGGGGGGTTTCGACTACGAGCAGTACTTC.

The CDR3 is CSVGGTGNYGYTF. The CDR3 bases are TGCAGCGTTGGAGGGACAGGGAACTATGGCTACACCTTC. This chain links TRBV29-1 with TRBJ1-2; 9 bases map to TRBD1. Losses at the gene ends were 4 bases for V and 2 bases for J; bases not matched to a gene: 2. The CDR3 totals 13 residues. The germline V gene encodes CDR1 SQVTM and CDR2 ANQGSEA.